The entry below gives a single TCR beta chain sequence along with its context. Its target antigen remains unknown. The junction departs from germline at one end; a sequencing error may be responsible. This sample was taken from a study of OX40 agonist ivuxolimab in advanced cancers. The study in broad terms: Ivuxolimab was a fully human IgG2 agonistic monoclonal antibody targeting the costimulatory receptor OX40 (CD134). Intravenous ivuxolimab was administered to patients every 2 weeks at six dose levels: 0.01, 0.1, 0.3, 1.5, 3 and 10 mg/kg. Of the roughly 50 dose-escalation patients, hepatocellular carcinoma was present in roughly 19, melanoma in approximately 15, renal cell carcinoma in 9 and head and neck cancer in 9. In the dose-escalation cohort, 65% to 90% of patients were male, and the mean age was about 55 years, with a range of about 23 to 85. Prior anti-PD-1, anti-PD-L1 or anti-CTLA-4 therapy was permitted, and checkpoint inhibitors had been received by about 37% of dose-escalation patients. Partial responses occurred in three dose-escalation patients, of whom one had hepatocellular carcinoma and two had cutaneous melanoma. Peripheral TCRbeta sequencing was intended to test whether TCR sequence diversity was altered and clonal T-cell expansion was caused by ivuxolimab. The monotherapy dose-escalation portion (N = 52 patients) of the phase I ivuxolimab trial is reported in the paper. Findings and caveats that apply to the study as a whole: After ivuxolimab, more expanded clones were found on average in CD8+ T cells than in CD4+ T cells. Clonal expansion of both CD4+ and CD8+ blood T cells was observed from baseline to week 6 at doses 0.1 to 3.0 mg/kg. Low levels of normalized T-cell clonal expansion were also seen in some nonresponding patients. The antigen specificity of the clonally expanded peripheral T cells was not determined. In the 0.1-3.0 mg/kg groups, partial responders had among the lowest normalized peripheral clonal expansion, particularly in CD8+ T cells.

Patients with a history of autoimmune disease or receiving systemic immunosuppression were excluded from the trial. Peripheral blood for TCR sequencing was drawn from every dose cohort at baseline, at cycle 4 day 1 and at cycle 7 day 1. Samples came from an open-label, multicenter, first-in-human phase I dose-escalation trial of ivuxolimab. Adults with locally advanced or metastatic melanoma, renal cell, hepatocellular, or head and neck squamous cell carcinoma were enrolled in the trial. Before TCR sequencing, CD4+ T cells and CD8+ T cells from peripheral blood were sorted into separate populations. Genomic DNA was extracted from sorted cells for sequencing of the TCRbeta CDR3 region. The immunoSEQ Assay was used for sequencing of TCRbeta CDR3 regions. Sourced from immuneACCESS, this table was stored by TCRdb with only in-frame sequences that have V and J called. A share of the clones is absent; for the studies checked, an unresolved V gene accounts for under half, and the remainder has no known explanation. The sample profile shows roughly 11,000 clones; 65% to 75% of them were found once. The top ten clonotypes cover approximately 40% of the sample.

There are 16 amino acids in the CDR3, from cysteine to phenylalanine inclusive. Just the 48-base CDR3 DNA is kept, in frame starting at base 1. CDR1 and CDR2 (SSHAT, FNYEAQ) derive from the germline V gene (reference sequence). This receptor was obtained from an adult with an advanced solid tumor such as melanoma, head and neck, liver or kidney cancer. The specimen comprised CD4+ or CD8+ T cells sorted from blood, sampled in a trial of the OX40 agonist ivuxolimab. This chain joins TRBV7-7 to TRBJ2-5; D gene: possibly TRBD1, on 5 matching bases. At the DNA level, the sequence is TGTGCTAGCAGCTTAGCTCCGACAGCTCCCCAAGAGACCCAGTACTTC. It is translated as CASSLAPTAPQETQYF.